These 19 T cell receptor beta chains share one sample of origin, sequenced in a study of blood T cell repertoires in COVID-19. Generated by immunoSEQ multiplex PCR, the TCRdb table keeps only in-frame clones and is missing some. The sample has 150,000 or so clones, 75% to 90% seen once. The sample consisted of PBMCs or T cells enriched from blood (not recorded which). These receptors came from a woman aged 40 to 49 who had been exposed to COVID-19.

This sequence joins TRBV10-3 and TRBJ2-1, with a tentative D call TRBD2 (5 bases). Trimming shortened V by 9 bases and J by 6 bases, and 12 bases separated the two germline ends. The CDR3 is 12 residues long. CDR1 is ENHRY, CDR2 SYGVKD, per germline. The CDR3 DNA sequence: TGTGCCATAAATCAACTAGGCAATGAGCAGTTCTTC. Amino acid sequence: CAINQLGNEQFF.

This clone was detected once. The chain couples TRBV12-5 to TRBJ2-3; TRBD1 might be the D (6 bases). CDR3 size: 16 residues. The V gene's germline CDR1 is LGHNT and CDR2 FRNRAP. V lost 1 base to trimming and J lost 1 base, with 12 bases between them. In DNA form, the CDR3 reads TGTGCTAGTGGTTTGGGACAGGCCGGAGGCACAGATACGCAGTATTTT. It is translated as CASGLGQAGGTDTQYF.

This rearrangement joins TRBV24-1 to TRBJ2-3, with unresolved D. The CDR3 totals 12 residues. Germline V gene data show CDR1 as KGHDR and CDR2 as SFDVKD. The V end was cut by 6 bases, the J end by 8 bases, with 11 bases between. The CDR3: CATSQYSGTQYF. The CDR3 DNA follows: TGTGCCACCAGTCAATATTCGGGTACGCAGTATTTT.

This chain uses TRBV27 with TRBJ1-6; tentative D call: TRBD1 (5 bases). Germline V gives CDR1 MNHEY, CDR2 SMNVEV (reference sequence). V was cut by 6 bases and J by 7 bases, with 16 bases left in between. The length of the CDR3 is 15 residues. Written as DNA, the CDR3 is TGTGCCAGCAGACTTAAGGGACTCTCGAATTCACCCCTCCACTTT. It specifies CASRLKGLSNSPLHF.

This sequence joins TRBV2 and TRBJ2-1; D may be TRBD2 (5 bases). Germline loops: CDR1 SNHLY, CDR2 FYNNEI. The CDR3 length is 12 residues. V lost 6 bases to trimming and J lost 10 bases, with 13 bases between them. The DNA of the CDR3 is TGTGCCAGCAGGGACTCAACAAGGGAGCAGTTCTTC. Protein: CASRDSTREQFF. Looking up the rest from reference TRBV2 and TRBJ2-1 gives the full variable domain: EPEVTQTPSHQVTQMGQEVILRCVPISNHLYFYWYRQILGQKVEFLVSFYNNEISEKSEIFDDQFSVERPDGSNFTLKIRSTKLEDSAMYFCASRDSTREQFFGPGTRLTVL.

The J gene is TRBJ1-2, the V gene TRBV29-1; D remains unclear. Germline CDR1 is SQVTM and CDR2 is ANQGSEA. The CDR3 extends over 14 amino acids. Trimming removed 2 bases at V and 7 bases at J, with 17 bases between. The CDR3 region has the DNA TGCAGCGTTGAACGAAGCGCCTGGGTTGGTGGCTACACCTTC. This encodes CSVERSAWVGGYTF.

The V and J genes are TRBV19 and TRBJ2-5; D not resolved. The CDR3 runs to 16 residues. Germline loops: CDR1 LNHDA, CDR2 SQIVND (reference sequence). V was cut by 4 bases and J by 2 bases, with 17 bases left in between. The chain's CDR3 is CASSSQLRRGQETQYF. The CDR3 nucleotides read TGTGCCAGTAGTAGCCAGCTCCGGCGCGGTCAAGAGACCCAGTACTTC.

The chain carries TRBV2 and TRBJ1-2, with a weak D call TRBD1 (5 bases). V dropped 2 bases and J dropped 7 bases, with 8 bases sitting between them. The CDR3 is 12 amino acids. CDR1 is SNHLY, CDR2 FYNNEI, per germline. The CDR3 DNA reads TGTGCCAGCAGTGAACAGGGCTCTGGCTACACCTTC. This translates into CASSEQGSGYTF.

This chain connects TRBV29-1 to TRBJ1-2; D is uncertain. The CDR3 has 12 residues. Trimming took off 3 bases at V and 4 bases at J, with 9 bases between the two ends. CDR1 SQVTM and CDR2 ANQGSEA come from the germline V gene. The CDR3 DNA sequence: TGCAGCGTTGATAACGGGATCTATGGCTACACCTTC. Protein: CSVDNGIYGYTF.

The chain has TRBV7-8 and TRBJ1-2; 7 bases align to TRBD1. Per germline, CDR1 SGHVS and CDR2 FQNEAQ. V dropped 1 base and J dropped 8; count of bases not matched to a gene: 4. The CDR3 is 13 amino acids. In DNA form, the CDR3 reads TGTGCCAGCAGCTTAGACAGGGGAGGAGGCTACACCTTC. This gives the protein CASSLDRGGGYTF.

As to this clone: Other DNA sequences of this sample code for an identical CDR3. The gene calls are TRBV12-3 or TRBV12-4 and TRBJ1-5; tentative D call: TRBD1 (5 bases). The CDR3 runs 13 residues. Deletions cut 1 base from V and 5 bases from J, with 6 bases between. CDR3 sequence: CASSLGRDQPQHF. CDR3 DNA: TGTGCCAGCAGTTTAGGCAGGGATCAGCCCCAGCATTTT.

This chain connects TRBV7-9 to TRBJ2-1; 8 nucleotides align to TRBD2. V lost 1 base and J lost 3; bases outside the gene matches: 2. The CDR3 loop spans 15 amino acids. Germline loops: CDR1 SEHNR, CDR2 FQNEAQ (reference sequence). Here the CDR3 DNA reads TGTGCCAGCAGCTTAGTCAGCGGGAGCTACAATGAGCAGTTCTTC. Its protein is CASSLVSGSYNEQFF.

The chain recombines TRBV27 with TRBJ1-5; 8 bases match TRBD1. The CDR3 is 15 residues long. Germline V CDR1 and CDR2: MNHEY, SMNVEV (reference sequence). V was pared by 5 bases and J by 4 bases, with 7 bases of the junction left unmatched. The CDR3 DNA reads TGTGCCAGCAGTCTCGGACAGGGCCCTAATCAGCCCCAGCATTTT. It codes for CASSLGQGPNQPQHF.

The rearrangement uses TRBV29-1 and TRBJ1-2; D unresolved. The CDR3 spans 12 residues. Germline V gene data show CDR1 as SQVTM and CDR2 as ANQGSEA. V was trimmed by 2 bases and J by 4 bases, leaving 8 bases between them. CDR3 amino acids: CSVESQSYGYTF. In DNA form, the CDR3 reads TGCAGCGTTGAAAGCCAAAGCTATGGCTACACCTTC. The full variable domain, its missing parts supplied by reference TRBV29-1 and TRBJ1-2, is SAVISQKPSRDICQRGTSLTIQCQVDSQVTMMFWYRQQPGQSLTLIATANQGSEATYESGFVIDKFPISRPNLTFSTLTVSNMSPEDSSIYLCSVESQSYGYTFGSGTRLTVV.

The chain couples TRBV5-1 to TRBJ2-1, with D possibly matching TRBD1 (5 bases). This CDR3 has 13 amino acids. V lost 4 bases to trimming and J lost 4 bases, with 9 bases between them. Germline values: CDR1 SGHRS, CDR2 YFSETQ. The CDR3 reads CASSLQDYNEQFF. CDR3 DNA sequence: TGCGCCAGCAGCCTACAGGATTACAATGAGCAGTTCTTC.

The chain couples TRBV5-5 to TRBJ1-3; the match to TRBD1 covers 8 bases. Per germline, CDR1 SGHKS and CDR2 YYEKEE (reference sequence). V was pared by 2 bases and J by 0 bases, with 16 bases of the junction left unmatched. The CDR3 runs 20 residues. The CDR3 DNA is TGTGCCAGCAGCTTTCTTCCGGGACAGGCTGCCCTTAGCTCTGGAAACACCATATATTTT. Its protein product is CASSFLPGQAALSSGNTIYF.

The V gene is TRBV11-2, the J gene TRBJ2-7; D possibly corresponds to TRBD2 (5 bases). This CDR3 comprises 14 residues. V shed 3 bases and J shed 5 bases, with 14 bases lying between them. Germline lookup yields CDR1 SGHAT and CDR2 FQNNGV. The CDR3 loop is CASSLGRTFDEQYF. For the CDR3, the DNA is TGTGCCAGCAGCTTGGGTAGGACTTTCGACGAGCAGTACTTC. The variable domain in full, completed from reference TRBV11-2 and TRBJ2-7, reads EAGVAQSPRYKIIEKRQSVAFWCNPISGHATLYWYQQILGQGPKLLIQFQNNGVVDDSQLPKDRFSAERLKGVDSTLKIQPAKLEDSAVYLCASSLGRTFDEQYFGPGTRLTVT.

The chain uses TRBV4-1 and TRBJ2-2; TRBD1 is a possible D gene (5 bases). CDR3 length: 17 amino acids. V was cut by 6 bases and J by 1 base, with 18 bases left in between. Germline loops: CDR1 MGHRA, CDR2 YSYEKL. For the CDR3, the DNA is TGCGCCAGCAGTCGCTTCTGGGGCGGAATGAACACCGGGGAGCTGTTTTTT. This translates into CASSRFWGGMNTGELFF.

V and J are TRBV5-6 and TRBJ2-7; D possibly corresponds to TRBD2 (5 bases). Per germline, CDR1 SGHDT and CDR2 YYEEEE. CDR3 length: 14 residues. V was cut by 2 bases and J by 7 bases, with 16 bases left in between. CDR3 protein: CASSFGRRRGEQYF. The CDR3 region has the DNA TGTGCCAGCAGCTTTGGACGGAGGCGAGGGGAGCAGTACTTC.